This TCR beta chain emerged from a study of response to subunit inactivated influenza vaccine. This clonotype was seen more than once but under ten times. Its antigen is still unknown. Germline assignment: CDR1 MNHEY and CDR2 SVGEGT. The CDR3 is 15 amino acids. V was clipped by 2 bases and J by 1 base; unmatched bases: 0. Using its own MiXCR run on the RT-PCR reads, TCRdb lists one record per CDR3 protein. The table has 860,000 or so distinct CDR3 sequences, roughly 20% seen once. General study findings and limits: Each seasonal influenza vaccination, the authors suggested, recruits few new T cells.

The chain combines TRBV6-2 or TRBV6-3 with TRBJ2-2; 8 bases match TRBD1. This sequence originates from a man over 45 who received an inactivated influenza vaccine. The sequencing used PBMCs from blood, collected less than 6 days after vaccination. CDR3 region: CASSYGQGNTGELFF. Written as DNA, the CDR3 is TGTGCCAGCAGTTACGGACAGGGGAACACCGGGGAGCTGTTTTTT.